One and the same sample provided the 28 T cell receptor beta chains below, sequenced in a study of shared clonotypes between healthy human individuals. TCRdb's copy holds only in-frame clones and misses some; the assay was immunoSEQ multiplex PCR. This table holds about 1.1 million clones, roughly 80% found once. Sequenced sample: memory CD4+ T cells from PBMCs. Subset here: CD45RA-negative fraction. The receptors were gathered from a man between 18 and 29 years old in good health. Some clones in this sample may be carry-over from other donors' samples.

With respect to this clone: A single base is all that separates this from a far larger clone, so a read error is likely. The V gene is TRBV29-1, the J gene TRBJ2-5; TRBD2 matches at 7 bases. The germline gives CDR1 SQVTM, CDR2 ANQGSEA. This CDR3 is built from 15 residues. CDR3 amino acids: CSVRRSSGPEETRYF. The CDR3 DNA sequence: TGCAGCGTACGGCGAAGTAGCGGGCCGGAAGAGACCCGGTACTTC.

The chain recombines TRBV7-9 with TRBJ2-7; D is perhaps TRBD1 (5 bases). CDR1 SEHNR and CDR2 FQNEAQ come from the germline V gene (reference sequence). The CDR3 is 15 amino acids. Trimming shortened V by 1 base and J by 5 bases, and 15 bases separated the two germline ends. As DNA, the CDR3 is TGTGCCAGCAGCTTAGATGTCCCAGGGTACCACGAGCAGTACTTC. As protein: CASSLDVPGYHEQYF.

In this sample, this clone turned up a few times. The chain employs TRBV5-4 and TRBJ2-7, with TRBD2 matching 13 bases. V lost 4 bases and J lost 2; bases outside the gene matches: 9. Germline lookup yields CDR1 SGHNT and CDR2 YYREEE (reference sequence). The CDR3 runs to 17 residues. The CDR3 DNA reads as TGTGCCAGCAGCAGGGGGACTAGCGGGAATATTCCCTACGAGCAGTACTTC. Amino acids: CASSRGTSGNIPYEQYF.

The rearrangement joins TRBV6-5 to TRBJ1-1; D unclear. The CDR3 runs to 14 residues. Germline V gives CDR1 MNHEY, CDR2 SVGAGI. Trimming removed 1 base at V and 1 base at J, with 7 bases between. CDR3 sequence: CASSYWAGNTEAFF. The CDR3 region has the DNA TGTGCCAGCAGTTACTGGGCGGGGAACACTGAAGCTTTCTTT.

The rearrangement links TRBV7-9 to TRBJ2-7; no definite D call. Trimming took 3 bases from V and 0 from J, leaving 12 bases between them. The CDR3 sequence is 15 residues long. Per the germline V gene, CDR1 is SEHNR and CDR2 is FQNEAQ (reference sequence). The CDR3 region has the DNA TGTGCCAGCAGCTTCGGCAGCCAGAGCTCCTACGAGCAGTACTTC. It encodes CASSFGSQSSYEQYF.

CDR3: CASSEGQAIDEQYF. DNA of the CDR3: TGTGCCAGCAGTGAAGGACAGGCAATTGACGAGCAGTACTTC. The V and J genes are TRBV6-1 and TRBJ2-7; possibly TRBD1 for D (6 bases). Between the trimmed V and J ends, which lost 1 base and 5 bases, there was a span of 12 bases. The germline V gene has CDR1 MNHNS and CDR2 SASEGT. CDR3 length: 14 residues.

The gene calls are TRBV18 and TRBJ2-2; D is perhaps TRBD1 (6 bases). This CDR3 is 16 amino acids long. Germline-derived CDR1 and CDR2 are KGHSH and LQKENI. Trimming left V 0 bases short and J 0 bases short, with 8 bases between. The CDR3 loop reads CASSPPQGSNTGELFF. CDR3 bases: TGTGCCAGCTCACCACCACAGGGCTCGAACACCGGGGAGCTGTTTTTT.

J is TRBJ2-7 and V is TRBV7-6; weak D call: TRBD2 (6 bases). CDR1 and CDR2 (germline): SGHVS, FNYEAQ. Trimming took 0 bases from V and 7 from J, leaving 13 bases between them. CDR3 length: 14 residues. The chain's CDR3 is CASSLAPPAGEQYF. CDR3 bases: TGTGCCAGCAGCTTAGCACCTCCGGCGGGGGAGCAGTACTTC.

CDR3 loop: CASSSEVPRQGETQYF. In DNA form, the CDR3 reads TGCGCCAGCAGCTCGGAGGTTCCCAGACAGGGCGAGACCCAGTACTTC. V gene TRBV5-1 combines with J gene TRBJ2-5, with 7 nucleotides matching TRBD1. The CDR3 is 16 amino acids. In germline, CDR1 is SGHRS, CDR2 YFSETQ. V lost 3 bases and J lost 5; bases outside the gene matches: 13.

This chain uses TRBV6-1 with TRBJ1-3; D is perhaps TRBD1 (6 bases). The V gene's germline CDR1 is MNHNS and CDR2 SASEGT. The CDR3 runs to 14 residues. V was trimmed by 1 base and J by 9 bases, leaving 13 bases between them. CDR3 region: CASSEVGTLGTIYF. CDR3 DNA: TGTGCCAGCAGTGAAGTCGGGACACTCGGCACCATATATTTT.

V is TRBV7-8 and J is TRBJ2-7; no clear D gene. Germline CDR1 SGHVS, CDR2 FQNEAQ. Trimming stripped 2 bases from V and 0 bases from J, with 14 bases between. The CDR3 covers 16 residues. CDR3 nucleotide sequence: TGTGCCAGCAGCTTACCAGGACGTTCAAGCTCCTACGAGCAGTACTTC. Amino acids: CASSLPGRSSSYEQYF.

V usage is TRBV2 and J usage is TRBJ1-4; maybe TRBD1 (5 bases). The CDR3 covers 16 residues. Germline V gene sequence: CDR1 SNHLY, CDR2 FYNNEI. Trimming stripped 3 bases from V and 0 bases from J, with 11 bases between. CDR3 in DNA: TGTGCCAGCAGTGATGGGGCAGCCGCAACTAATGAAAAACTGTTTTTT. This gives the protein CASSDGAAATNEKLFF.

The V call is TRBV10-3, the J call TRBJ2-7, with 11 bases fitting TRBD1. CDR1 is ENHRY, CDR2 SYGVKD, per germline. V gave up 6 bases and J gave up 0 bases; unmatched junction bases: 7. The length of the CDR3 is 16 residues. CDR3 in amino acids: CAISKTGTGGSYEQYF. The CDR3 nucleotides are TGTGCCATCAGCAAAACCGGGACAGGGGGCTCCTACGAGCAGTACTTC.

The chain links TRBV29-1 to TRBJ2-7; unclear D gene. V gave up 6 bases and J gave up 0 bases, with 12 bases separating them. In germline, CDR1 is SQVTM, CDR2 ANQGSEA. The CDR3 length is 13 residues. The CDR3 loop reads CSVKGGFSYEQYF. CDR3 sequence (DNA): TGCAGCGTCAAAGGCGGATTCTCCTACGAGCAGTACTTC.

The chain employs TRBV30 and TRBJ2-5; perhaps TRBD2 as D (5 bases). This CDR3 has 13 amino acids. Germline V gene lookup returns CDR1 GTSNPN and CDR2 SVGIG (reference sequence). V was trimmed by 1 base and J by 4 bases, leaving 10 bases between them. In nucleotides, the CDR3 is TGTGCCTGGAGTGAAAAAGGGAGAGAGACCCAGTACTTC. Its protein product is CAWSEKGRETQYF.

This clone was detected only a few times. The chain is built from TRBV5-1 and TRBJ2-3; D unclear. Trimming left V 0 bases short and J 2 bases short, with 4 bases between. Germline CDR1 is SGHRS and CDR2 is YFSETQ. The CDR3 spans 13 residues. The DNA of the CDR3 is TGCGCCAGCAGCTTGGGCCACACAGATACGCAGTATTTT. Translation: CASSLGHTDTQYF.

The chain recombines TRBV6-5 with TRBJ1-4; 8 bases match TRBD1. CDR3 length: 15 amino acids. Germline V lookup: CDR1 MNHEY, CDR2 SVGAGI. V shed 2 bases, J shed 8 bases, and the junction held 7 bases outside the gene matches. The CDR3 loop reads CASSYRARGPEKLFF. CDR3 nucleotide sequence: TGTGCCAGCAGTTACAGGGCCAGGGGGCCCGAAAAACTGTTTTTT.

The chain has TRBV4-1 and TRBJ2-4; 7 bases map to TRBD1. CDR1 is MGHRA and CDR2 is YSYEKL in the germline V gene. The length of the CDR3 is 16 residues. V trimming: 0 bases; J trimming: 7 bases; junction bases outside the gene matches: 9. This chain's CDR3 is CASSQDYPTGVNIQYF. As DNA, the CDR3 is TGCGCCAGCAGCCAAGACTATCCTACAGGGGTGAACATTCAGTACTTC.

The gene calls are TRBV6-1 and TRBJ1-2; 12 nucleotides line up with TRBD1. Germline V lookup: CDR1 MNHNS, CDR2 SASEGT. The CDR3 has 16 amino acids. V shed 4 bases, J shed 8 bases, and the junction held 11 bases outside the gene matches. CDR3 nucleotides: TGTGCCAGCAGTGCCGGTCCCGGGACAGGGGGCCGGGGCTACACCTTC. As protein: CASSAGPGTGGRGYTF.

This clone was observed a handful of times. V is TRBV27 and J is TRBJ2-7; D gene unclear. The V gene's germline CDR1 is MNHEY and CDR2 SMNVEV (reference sequence). V was shortened by 5 bases and J by 6 bases, with 11 bases between the two germline ends. The CDR3 loop spans 12 amino acids. The chain's CDR3 is CASSATLREQYF. The CDR3 nucleotides read TGTGCCAGCAGTGCCACCCTACGCGAGCAGTACTTC.

The genes are TRBV11-2 and TRBJ1-4, with TRBD1 identical over 8 bases. The junction had 12 bases not matched to a gene; V was cut back by 4 bases and J by 8 bases. CDR3 length: 16 residues. Germline V gene lookup returns CDR1 SGHAT and CDR2 FQNNGV. The CDR3 region has the DNA TGTGCCAGCAGCTCCCAAAGGGCAGGGGGCTGGGAAAAACTGTTTTTT. Amino acids: CASSSQRAGGWEKLFF.

This clone was found once. The rearrangement joins TRBV9 to TRBJ1-1; possible D gene TRBD1, 5 bases. V was cut by 2 bases and J by 8 bases, with 10 bases left in between. The CDR3 sequence is 12 residues long. Germline V gene data show CDR1 as SGDLS and CDR2 as YYNGEE. CDR3 coding DNA: TGTGCCAGCAGCGTCGGTGGGGGAGAAGCTTTCTTT. Translation: CASSVGGGEAFF. Based on the CDR3 plus reference TRBV9 and TRBJ1-1, the full variable domain is DSGVTQTPKHLITATGQRVTLRCSPRSGDLSVYWYQQSLDQGLQFLIQYYNGEERAKGNILERFSAQQFPDLHSELNLSSLELGDSALYFCASSVGGGEAFFGQGTRLTVV.

The V call is TRBV5-1, the J call TRBJ2-7; D perhaps matches TRBD1 (7 bases). V was clipped by 2 bases and J by 3 bases, with 15 bases between them. Germline CDR1 and CDR2: SGHRS and YFSETQ. The length of the CDR3 is 15 residues. CDR3: CASSFAGQLFYEQYF. The CDR3 DNA reads TGCGCCAGCAGCTTCGCGGGACAGCTTTTCTACGAGCAGTACTTC.

CDR3 sequence reads: CASSIDSHNQPQHF. The CDR3 DNA reads as TGTGCCAGCAGCATAGACAGCCACAATCAGCCCCAGCATTTT. This chain connects TRBV7-2 to TRBJ1-5, with a weak D call TRBD1 (5 bases). The CDR3 spans 14 residues. The V gene's germline CDR1 is SGHTA and CDR2 FQGNSA. Trimming took 5 bases from V and 3 from J, leaving 11 bases between them.

The chain has TRBV12-5 and TRBJ1-3, with D hard to call. V was clipped by 5 bases and J by 0 bases, with 5 bases between them. This CDR3 contains 13 residues. The germline CDR1 and CDR2 sequences are LGHNT and FRNRAP. CDR3 sequence: CASGPSSGNTIYF. The CDR3 nucleotides are TGTGCTAGTGGTCCAAGCTCTGGAAACACCATATATTTT.

A note on this clone: Other DNA variants within this sample encode the same CDR3. This rearrangement joins TRBV30 to TRBJ2-7; no clear D. CDR3 length equals 12 residues. Trimming removed 1 base from V and 3 bases from J, with 7 bases in between. Germline CDR1 GTSNPN, CDR2 SVGIG (reference sequence). Here the CDR3 DNA reads TGTGCCTGGAGTGGGCTAAGCTACGAGCAGTACTTC. Translation gives CAWSGLSYEQYF.

The chain has TRBV18 and TRBJ2-7; TRBD2 matches 14 bases. The CDR3 runs to 15 residues. The germline gives CDR1 KGHSH, CDR2 LQKENI. With 5 bases clipped from V and 6 bases from J, the junction kept 6 bases outside the gene matches. The CDR3 DNA is TGTGCCAGCTCATTTCTGGGACTAGCGGGAGTCGAGCAGTACTTC. Protein sequence: CASSFLGLAGVEQYF.

A note on this clone: Other DNA sequences from this sample encode an identical CDR3 as well. The V gene is TRBV18, the J gene TRBJ2-2; tentatively, D is TRBD1 (6 bases). This CDR3 contains 16 residues. Germline V CDR1 and CDR2: KGHSH, LQKENI. With 0 bases removed from V and 3 bases from J, the gap between germline ends came to 11 bases. CDR3 bases: TGTGCCAGCTCACCACCGACAGGTGTCGACACCGGGGAGCTGTTTTTT. Amino acid sequence: CASSPPTGVDTGELFF.